This T cell receptor beta chain was observed in a study of T cells in Graves' hyperthyroidism and ophthalmopathy. Across the whole study: Peripheral blood was obtained at initial diagnosis, preceding any treatment.

The CDR3 extends over 15 amino acids. Trimming at V came to 5 bases and at J to 2 bases, leaving 8 bases not matched to a gene. Germline CDR1 reads MNHEY; CDR2 reads SMNVEV (reference sequence). Points from the study as a whole: Prediction of ophthalmopathy progression came a median 6.5 months pre-onset.

TCR beta CDR3 regions were amplified from RNA transcripts. The HTBI primer set served for first-round RT-PCR of the TCR CDR3. One entry per CDR3 protein results from TCRdb running MiXCR on the multiplex PCR reads. This table has fewer than 600,000 distinct CDR3 sequences, 12% to 15% appearing once. Note on this clonotype: Its antigen is still unknown.

Sequenced input: blood. The chain combines TRBV27 with TRBJ2-7; 8 bases line up with TRBD1. The receptor's source is a woman in her 40s with Graves' hyperthyroidism. CDR3 in amino acids: CASSPGQGRTYEQYF. In DNA form, the CDR3 reads TGTGCCAGCAGTCCCGGACAGGGCAGGACCTACGAGCAGTACTTC.